The 8 T cell receptor beta chains listed next were all sequenced from one sample in a study of identical twins. TCRdb re-derived calls from the 5' RACE reads in MiXCR, one entry per CDR3 protein. The profile shows fewer than 450,000 distinct CDR3 sequences, approximately 9.1% of them singletons. Sequences were obtained from naive T cells sorted from blood. The source is a woman aged 50 to 60 in good health.

The chain has TRBV5-5 and TRBJ2-2; no definite D call. Germline V gives CDR1 SGHKS, CDR2 YYEKEE (reference sequence). This CDR3 spans 14 amino acids. Trimming cost V 0 bases and J 6 bases, with 9 bases left between them. CDR3 in amino acids: CASSLDSLPGELFF. DNA for the CDR3: TGTGCCAGCAGCTTGGACAGCCTACCCGGGGAGCTGTTTTTT.

The chain joins TRBV30 to TRBJ2-1; 7 bases are a match to TRBD2. The CDR3 sequence is 13 residues long. The trim removed 4 bases at V and 4 bases at J, leaving 4 bases unmatched. Per germline, CDR1 GTSNPN and CDR2 SVGIG (reference sequence). Here the CDR3 DNA reads TGTGCCTGGAAAGGGCGGGGGTACAATGAGCAGTTCTTC. It specifies CAWKGRGYNEQFF.

This clonotype has a handful of counts. The chain has TRBV7-8 and TRBJ1-2; D is ambiguous. With 5 bases removed from V and 4 bases from J, the gap between germline ends came to 11 bases. This CDR3 region has 13 residues. In germline, CDR1 is SGHVS, CDR2 FQNEAQ. CDR3 region: CASSAQDGYGYTF. The CDR3 DNA reads as TGTGCCAGCAGCGCGCAGGACGGCTATGGCTACACCTTC. Full variable domain (rest looked up from reference TRBV7-8 and TRBJ1-2): GAGVSQSPRYKVAKRGQDVALRCDPISGHVSLFWYQQALGQGPEFLTYFQNEAQLDKSGLPSDRFFAERPEGSVSTLKIQRTQQEDSAVYLCASSAQDGYGYTFGSGTRLTVV.

The CDR3: CASSQVVGGRASNTEAFF. The CDR3 region has the DNA TGTGCCAGCAGCCAAGTCGTGGGTGGGAGGGCTTCGAACACTGAAGCTTTCTTT. The genes are TRBV3-1 and TRBJ1-1; D is undetermined. The CDR3 length is 18 residues. Germline V gene data show CDR1 as LGHDT and CDR2 as YNNKEL (reference sequence). Trimming left V 1 base short and J 1 base short, with 19 bases between.

This clonotype was counted many times. Here the CDR3 DNA reads TGTGCCAGCAGTTTCTCCGGCAGGGGTGGCAATCAGCCCCAGCATTTT. As protein: CASSFSGRGGNQPQHF. V and J are TRBV12-3 or TRBV12-4 and TRBJ1-5, with D possibly matching TRBD1 (6 bases). With 3 bases removed from V and 2 bases from J, the gap between germline ends came to 14 bases. The CDR3 covers 16 residues.

The CDR3 DNA sequence: TGCGCCAGCAGCTTGGTATTGTCGGTGTCAGATACGCAGTATTTT. Its protein product is CASSLVLSVSDTQYF. V gene TRBV5-1 combines with J gene TRBJ2-3, with unresolved D. V lost 0 bases and J 4 bases, leaving 12 bases between the germline ends. Germline lookup yields CDR1 SGHRS and CDR2 YFSETQ. CDR3 length equals 15 residues.

This clonotype was seen a handful of times. The genes are TRBV12-3 or TRBV12-4 and TRBJ2-7, with TRBD1 matching over 11 bases. This CDR3 contains 14 residues. V dropped 5 bases and J dropped 6; count of bases not matched to a gene: 6. CDR3 protein: CASSRDRGVFEQYV. CDR3 DNA sequence: TGTGCCAGCAGTCGGGACAGGGGGGTTTTCGAGCAGTACGTC.

V gene TRBV15 combines with J gene TRBJ1-5; 7 positions match TRBD1. The CDR3 is made up of 15 amino acids. Germline values: CDR1 LNHNV, CDR2 YYDKDF (reference sequence). V gave up 1 base and J gave up 7 bases; unmatched junction bases: 7. The DNA for the CDR3 is TGTGCCACCAGCAGAGTTAAGGGGGCAGGGCAGCCCCAGCATTTT. Its protein is CATSRVKGAGQPQHF. Filled out from reference TRBV15 and TRBJ1-5, the complete variable domain reads DAMVIQNPRYQVTQFGKPVTLSCSQTLNHNVMYWYQQKSSQAPKLLFHYYDKDFNNEADTPDNFQSRRPNTSFCFLDIRSPGLGDTAMYLCATSRVKGAGQPQHFGDGTRLSIL.